A selection of T cell receptor beta chains follows, all from one sample in a study of regulatory and conventional T cells in RAG deficiency. Profiled with immunoSEQ multiplex PCR; TCRdb holds only in-frame clones, not every one. The table lists 750 to 1,000 clones, about 81% of them singletons. What was sequenced was CD8+ T cells sorted from blood. These receptors originate from a human donor with RAG deficiency presenting as severe combined immunodeficiency. The CDR3 runs from the conserved cysteine through the conserved F or W. The D gene is left open where the match is weak. Expanded clones get a size class; other rows say once, few or many, or leave the size out.

d_call: .; v_call: TRBV7-9; j_call: TRBJ2-7; clone_size: .; cdr3_nt: TGTGCCAGCAGCTTAACAGTAGCCTACGAGCAGTACTTC; cdr3_aa: CASSLTVAYEQYF
d_call: .; v_call: TRBV7-9; j_call: TRBJ1-2; clone_size: .; cdr3_nt: TGTGCCAGCAGCTTAGGGACGGTCTATGGCTACACCTTC; cdr3_aa: CASSLGTVYGYTF
d_call: TRBD1; v_call: TRBV9; j_call: TRBJ2-3; clone_size: .; cdr3_nt: TGTGCCAGCAGCGCTTCCGGGACAGGGACGAATACGCAGTATTTT; cdr3_aa: CASSASGTGTNTQYF
d_call: .; v_call: TRBV27; j_call: TRBJ2-7; clone_size: .; cdr3_nt: TGTGCCAGCAGACTAAACCCTCGCAGGGTCGAGCAGTACTTC; cdr3_aa: CASRLNPRRVEQYF
d_call: .; v_call: TRBV30; j_call: TRBJ1-2; clone_size: .; cdr3_nt: TGTGCCTGGAGTGTAAGTCGGTACGGGGATGGCTACACCTTC; cdr3_aa: CAWSVSRYGDGYTF
d_call: .; v_call: TRBV30; j_call: TRBJ2-7; clone_size: .; cdr3_nt: TGTGCCGCGACTGGGGGGAGCTCCTACGAGCAGTACTTC; cdr3_aa: CAATGGSSYEQYF
d_call: .; v_call: TRBV4-1; j_call: TRBJ1-5; clone_size: .; cdr3_nt: TGCGCCAGCAGCCAAGATCGCACCTACACCACTCAGCCCCAGCATTTT; cdr3_aa: CASSQDRTYTTQPQHF
d_call: .; v_call: TRBV1; j_call: TRBJ2-6; clone_size: once; cdr3_nt: TGCACCAGCAGGGAAATCCGTTTGTGCACAAAGCGGGCCAACGTCCTGACTTTC; cdr3_aa: CTSREIRLCTKRANVLTF
d_call: .; v_call: TRBV6-9; j_call: TRBJ1-2; clone_size: .; cdr3_nt: TGTGCCAGCAGTAGTCAGAAGACTTACGGAAAGACCTATGGCTACACCTTC; cdr3_aa: CASSSQKTYGKTYGYTF
d_call: .; v_call: TRBV27; j_call: TRBJ1-1; clone_size: .; cdr3_nt: TGTGCCAGCGCACAGATCCCACCTCGAACGGCTGAAGCTTTCTTT; cdr3_aa: CASAQIPPRTAEAFF
d_call: .; v_call: TRBV28; j_call: TRBJ2-7; clone_size: few; cdr3_nt: TGTGCCAGCACCTTGGGCTGGGAGCAGTACTTC; cdr3_aa: CASTLGWEQYF
d_call: .; v_call: TRBV9; j_call: TRBJ2-7; clone_size: hyperexpanded; cdr3_nt: TGTGCCAGCAGCGTAGGGGAGAGCGAGCAGTACTTC; cdr3_aa: CASSVGESEQYF
d_call: .; v_call: TRBV10-3; j_call: TRBJ1-2; clone_size: .; cdr3_nt: TGTGCCATCAGTGAGGCCGGGCCCTATGGCTACACCTTC; cdr3_aa: CAISEAGPYGYTF